The next 10 T cell receptor beta chains were all read from a single sample in a study of cytomegalovirus exposure and HLA in healthy donors. Use of 60 Vbeta and 13 Jbeta primers characterized the PCR. Clones were sequenced by immunoSEQ multiplex PCR, and TCRdb holds only the in-frame ones, with some missing. The sample contains about 200,000 clones, around 79% of which appear only once. The sample was PBMCs. The receptors were gathered from a woman between 45 and 65 years old in good health and CMV-seronegative.

The V call is TRBV11-3, the J call TRBJ2-5; 12 positions match TRBD2. Trimming took 5 bases from V and 4 from J; bases not matched to a gene: 5. Germline-derived CDR1 and CDR2 are SGHNT and YENEEA. CDR3 length: 15 amino acids. CDR3 amino acids: CASSPTSGGLETQYF. As DNA, the CDR3 is TGTGCCAGCAGCCCAACTAGCGGGGGGCTAGAGACCCAGTACTTC.

The chain recombines TRBV5-1 with TRBJ2-3; D is undetermined. Germline lookup yields CDR1 SGHRS and CDR2 YFSETQ. V lost 6 bases and J lost 4, with 9 bases in between. The CDR3 has 12 residues. The CDR3: CASTKNPDTQYF. The CDR3 bases are TGCGCCAGCACCAAAAATCCAGATACGCAGTATTTT.

The chain uses TRBV5-1 and TRBJ2-7, with TRBD2 matching 8 bases. This CDR3 has 15 residues. CDR1 SGHRS and CDR2 YFSETQ come from the germline V gene. Unmatched junction bases numbered 4, after V lost 0 bases and J lost 2 bases. Written as DNA, the CDR3 is TGCGCCAGCAGCTTGGTTGAAGCGGGAGCCTACGAGCAGTACTTC. Amino acid sequence: CASSLVEAGAYEQYF.

The chain joins TRBV5-1 to TRBJ1-1; 7 bases are a match to TRBD1. Germline V gene sequence: CDR1 SGHRS, CDR2 YFSETQ. The length of the CDR3 is 14 residues. The junction had 3 bases not matched to a gene; V was cut back by 4 bases and J by 0 bases. CDR3 amino acids: CASSRDSMNTEAFF. The CDR3, as DNA: TGCGCCAGCAGCCGGGACAGCATGAACACTGAAGCTTTCTTT.

The V gene is TRBV27, the J gene TRBJ2-1; 13 bases line up with TRBD2. Germline V gene sequence: CDR1 MNHEY, CDR2 SMNVEV (reference sequence). Trimming removed 5 bases from V and 8 bases from J; junction bases left unmatched: 9. The CDR3 is 16 amino acids. For the CDR3, the DNA is TGTGCCAGCAGTGATACCGGGACTAGCGGGATCGATGAGCAGTTCTTC. Amino acid sequence: CASSDTGTSGIDEQFF.

The table lists this clone with a count of one. The chain employs TRBV5-1 and TRBJ2-1; a weak D match, TRBD1 (6 bases). Germline V gives CDR1 SGHRS, CDR2 YFSETQ. V was trimmed by 1 base and J by 7 bases, leaving 9 bases between them. The length of the CDR3 is 13 residues. The CDR3 DNA is TGCGCCAGCAGCTTGAGGGGGAATAATGAGCAGTTCTTC. Its translation: CASSLRGNNEQFF.

V gene TRBV2 combines with J gene TRBJ1-2; 7 bases line up with TRBD1. CDR1 is SNHLY and CDR2 is FYNNEI in the germline V gene. Trimming took 0 bases from V and 8 from J; bases not matched to a gene: 9. The CDR3 covers 15 residues. In DNA form, the CDR3 reads TGTGCCAGCAGTGAAGCAATTGGGACAGTACTCGGCTACACCTTC. It is translated as CASSEAIGTVLGYTF.

Here the CDR3 reads CASSLLGRSTSGRGYEQYF. CDR3 DNA: TGTGCCAGCAGCTTATTAGGCAGGAGTACTAGCGGGAGGGGCTACGAGCAGTACTTC. The genes are TRBV7-9 and TRBJ2-7, with 13 bases lining up with TRBD2. The CDR3 spans 19 residues. Germline V gene lookup returns CDR1 SEHNR and CDR2 FQNEAQ (reference sequence). Losses at the gene ends were 2 bases for V and 3 bases for J; bases not matched to a gene: 13.

The chain employs TRBV28 and TRBJ1-3, with 7 bases fitting TRBD1. There are 15 residues in the CDR3. J was trimmed by 3 bases and V by 5 bases; bases with no gene match: 7. Germline V gene lookup returns CDR1 MDHEN and CDR2 SYDVKM. The CDR3 region is CASSATDRVGNTIYF. The CDR3 DNA sequence: TGTGCCAGCAGTGCCACTGACAGGGTTGGAAACACCATATATTTT.

This chain uses TRBV7-2 with TRBJ2-7, with 9 positions matching TRBD2. The germline V gene has CDR1 SGHTA and CDR2 FQGNSA. The CDR3 has 15 residues. V was pared by 5 bases and J by 3 bases, with 8 bases of the junction left unmatched. CDR3: CASSTLAGRGYEQYF. The CDR3 nucleotides read TGTGCCAGCAGCACCCTAGCGGGGAGGGGCTACGAGCAGTACTTC.